This T cell receptor beta chain was sequenced in a study of blood T cell repertoires in COVID-19. Across the study: Whether acute or convalescent, the COVID-19 samples came from the United States, Italy and Spain. PBMCs, B-cell-depleted T cells, or T cells were the source of the cDNA or gDNA that made up the material.

V was shortened by 7 bases and J by 8 bases, with 8 bases between the two germline ends. The germline CDR1 and CDR2 sequences are LGHDT and YNNKEL (reference sequence). The CDR3 is 10 residues long. Methods used by the authors: Estimated nucleated cell counts came from reference gene primer amplification. Sequenced by immunoSEQ multiplex PCR; TCRdb stores in-frame clones only, minus some. V and J calls plus clone size are reproduced from that table; the DNA served to infer D and trimming. The sample includes 85,000 to 100,000 clones, around 88% of them seen just once. This sequence joins TRBV3-1 (or the pseudogene TRBV3-2) and TRBJ1-1; D not certain. What was sequenced was peripheral blood. This clonotype originated in a woman aged 55-69 years with COVID-19, enrolled during active disease. The CDR3 spells CASTHREAFF. The CDR3 region has the DNA TGTGCCAGCACCCACCGGGAAGCTTTCTTT.